These T cell receptor beta chains were read from a single sample in a study of T cell changes during pregnancy in multiple sclerosis. The protocol was immunoSEQ multiplex PCR, while the TCRdb copy is restricted to in-frame clones and leaves out a portion. The sample gives about 120,000 clones, around 93% of which show up once; approximately 5.8% is in the top ten. The sample consisted of peripheral blood, taken before pregnancy. These receptors all come from a female donor with multiple sclerosis, enrolled in a pregnancy study. The CDR3 runs from the conserved cysteine through the conserved F or W. D genes are given only for firm matches. Rows may omit the clone size; those that give it use once, few, many or a size class.

abundance	d_gene	len	v_gene	j_gene	CDR3nt	CDR3aa
-	-	16	TRBV18	TRBJ1-3	TGTGCCAGCTCACCAATTGTACAGGGAGCTGGAAACACCATATATTTT	CASSPIVQGAGNTIYF
-	-	16	TRBV6-1	TRBJ2-7	TGTGCCAGCAGTGCGGGGGGCGTTTCAAGACCCCGCGAGCAGTACTTC	CASSAGGVSRPREQYF
-	TRBD1	12	TRBV6-1	TRBJ2-4	TGTGCCAGCAGGGCGGACAGGGAGAAGGGGAACTTC	CASRADREKGNF
-	TRBD2	14	TRBV6-5	TRBJ2-3	TGTGCCAGCAGTTTTAGCGGGAGGGGAGATACGCAGTATTTT	CASSFSGRGDTQYF
-	TRBD2	15	TRBV7-9	TRBJ2-1	TGTGCCAGCAGCTTAGCGGGACTAGCCTACAATGAGCAGTTCTTC	CASSLAGLAYNEQFF
once	-	12	TRBV9	TRBJ1-2	TGTGCCAGCAGCGTAGGGGCAGGTGGCTACACCTTC	CASSVGAGGYTF
-	TRBD1	16	TRBV10-1	TRBJ1-1	TGCGCCAGCAGTGAGATTCCGGACAGGCCGTGGACTGAAGCTTTCTTT	CASSEIPDRPWTEAFF
once	-	12	TRBV10-2	TRBJ1-1	TGCGCCACCAAGACAGTGAACACTGAAGCTTTCTTT	CATKTVNTEAFF
-	-	13	TRBV9	TRBJ1-2	TGTGCCAGCAGTCCTAGCGGAGTCTATGGCTACACCTTC	CASSPSGVYGYTF
-	-	12	TRBV19	TRBJ1-2	TGTGCCAGCTCGAGGTCTAACTATGGCTACACCTTC	CASSRSNYGYTF
-	-	14	TRBV5-1	TRBJ2-2	TGCGCCACCCCGGGGGGCTCGAACACCGGGGAGCTGTTTTTT	CATPGGSNTGELFF
few	TRBD1	13	TRBV19	TRBJ2-3	TGTGCCAGTAGCTTAGGGGGCAGGGATACGCAGTATTTT	CASSLGGRDTQYF
-	-	14	TRBV7-2	TRBJ2-1	TGTGCCAGCAGCTTAGGCGGGACTGGAGGAGAGCAGTTCTTC	CASSLGGTGGEQFF
-	TRBD2	15	TRBV5-6	TRBJ2-1	TGTGCCAGCAGCTCGGGACTAGCGGGACACAATGAGCAGTTCTTC	CASSSGLAGHNEQFF
-	-	12	TRBV5-1	TRBJ2-7	TGCGCCAGCAGCTTACAGGGTAGCGAGCAGTACTTC	CASSLQGSEQYF
-	-	16	TRBV9	TRBJ2-1	TGTGCCAGCAGCGTAGGGTCTGATCAGGGTTACAATGAGCAGTTCTTC	CASSVGSDQGYNEQFF
-	TRBD1	14	TRBV6-5	TRBJ1-3	TGTGCCAGCAGTGCGACAGGGTCTGGAAACACCATATATTTT	CASSATGSGNTIYF
-	-	16	TRBV23-1	TRBJ1-2	TGCGCCAGCAGTCAACCGTGGGACTGTCCTAACTATGGCTACACCTTC	CASSQPWDCPNYGYTF
-	TRBD1	13	TRBV27	TRBJ1-2	TGTGCCAGCAGTTCCAGGGGGCGGCGTGGCTACACCTTC	CASSSRGRRGYTF
-	TRBD1	15	TRBV30	TRBJ1-3	TGTGCCTGGACCCAGGGACAGAATCTTCGAAACACCATATATTTT	CAWTQGQNLRNTIYF
-	-	17	TRBV4-2	TRBJ1-5	TGTGCCAGCAGCCAAGATTTGCGGGCATATAGCAATCAGCCCCAGCATTTT	CASSQDLRAYSNQPQHF
-	-	13	TRBV14	TRBJ2-3	TGTGCCAGCAGCCGGGACTTCCAGGATACGCAGTATTTT	CASSRDFQDTQYF
-	TRBD1	16	TRBV25-1	TRBJ1-1	TGTGCCAGCAGTGCCCTCAACAGGGGGCGCGGGACTGAAGCTTTCTTT	CASSALNRGRGTEAFF
-	TRBD1	14	TRBV5-1	TRBJ2-1	TGCGCCACAAGCCGGGGGACAGGAAACAATGAGCAGTTCTTC	CATSRGTGNNEQFF
-	-	14	TRBV6-6	TRBJ1-2	TGTGCCAGCAGCGAAGGAGGCTATAACTATGGCTACACCTTC	CASSEGGYNYGYTF
-	TRBD2	13	TRBV2	TRBJ2-1	TGTGCCAGTGTAGCGGGGGGGTCCAATGAGCAGTTCTTC	CASVAGGSNEQFF
-	TRBD1	17	TRBV28	TRBJ2-5	TGTGCCAGCACCCCTCCTCTCTTCAGGGGGCGCGGAGAGACCCAGTACTTC	CASTPPLFRGRGETQYF
-	-	14	TRBV7-3	TRBJ2-4	TGTGCCAGCAGCTTAAATGAGGGTATGGCCATTCAGTACTTC	CASSLNEGMAIQYF
-	-	14	TRBV19	TRBJ1-2	TGTGCCAGTAGTACCCAGGAGGGTCCCTATGGCTACACCTTC	CASSTQEGPYGYTF
-	-	15	TRBV19	TRBJ1-5	TGTGCCAGTAGTATAGCATGGCACAACAATCAGCCCCAGCATTTT	CASSIAWHNNQPQHF
-	-	12	TRBV19	TRBJ2-7	TGTGCCAGTAGCCTACAGGGTAACGAGCAGTACTTC	CASSLQGNEQYF
-	-	12	TRBV19	TRBJ1-2	TGTGCCAGTAGTTTGACAGCCGGTGGCTACACCTTC	CASSLTAGGYTF
-	-	14	TRBV5-1	TRBJ1-1	TGCGCCAGCAGCTTGGGATCAGGGAACACTGAAGCTTTCTTT	CASSLGSGNTEAFF
-	-	15	TRBV18	TRBJ1-4	TGTGCCAGCTCACGATACGGGGGAGAGAATGAAAAACTGTTTTTT	CASSRYGGENEKLFF
-	-	13	TRBV6-1	TRBJ2-1	TGTGCCAGCAGTACTTACAGGGAAAATGAGCAGTTCTTC	CASSTYRENEQFF
-	TRBD2	16	TRBV4-1	TRBJ2-7	TGCGCCAGCAGCCAAGATCCTAGCGGCAGCTCCTACGAGCAGTACTTC	CASSQDPSGSSYEQYF
-	TRBD2	18	TRBV18	TRBJ2-2	TGTGCCAGCTCGCCCCTTCCGGGACTAGCGGAGAACACCGGGGAGCTGTTTTTT	CASSPLPGLAENTGELFF
-	-	11	TRBV20-1	TRBJ2-5	TGCAAGTCGGGGAATCAAGAGACCCAGTACTTC	CKSGNQETQYF
-	-	14	TRBV6-5	TRBJ2-3	TGTGCCAGCAGTTACAGGAGAAGCACAGATACGCAGTATTTT	CASSYRRSTDTQYF
once	TRBD2	14	TRBV6-5	TRBJ2-7	TGTGCCAGCAGGCCCTCACTAGCGGTATACGAGCAGTACTTC	CASRPSLAVYEQYF
once	TRBD2	17	TRBV30	TRBJ2-3	TGTGCCTGGAGCCGGGGGAGGGCCCTCTGGGGGGAAGATACGCAGTATTTT	CAWSRGRALWGEDTQYF
-	TRBD1	15	TRBV28	TRBJ2-3	TGTGCCAGCAGTGACCGGGACAGGGGCACAGATACGCAGTATTTT	CASSDRDRGTDTQYF
-	-	13	TRBV2	TRBJ1-2	TGTGCCAGCAGAGAAACAGGGATCTATGGCTACACCTTC	CASRETGIYGYTF
once	TRBD1	18	TRBV6-1	TRBJ2-6	TGTGCCAGCAGTGAAGCGGCAGGGGGATACTCTGGGGCCAACGTCCTGACTTTC	CASSEAAGGYSGANVLTF
-	-	13	TRBV7-9	TRBJ1-1	TGTGCCAGCAGCTCTTTGGCGAACACTGAAGCTTTCTTT	CASSSLANTEAFF
-	-	15	TRBV19	TRBJ1-5	TGTGCCAGTAGTATTTTGGGGGCAGGCAATCAGCCCCAGCATTTT	CASSILGAGNQPQHF
-	TRBD2	14	TRBV5-1	TRBJ2-1	TGCGCCAGCAGTTCCAGCGGGGGGGATTATGAGCAGTTCTTC	CASSSSGGDYEQFF
few	TRBD2	14	TRBV6-1	TRBJ2-7	TGTGCCAGCAGGAAGCGGGAGGTGCCCTACGAGCAGTACTTC	CASRKREVPYEQYF
-	TRBD1	16	TRBV6-6	TRBJ2-7	TGTGCCAGCAGTTACTCGAGGTCAGGGGGCGGGTACGAGCAGTACTTC	CASSYSRSGGGYEQYF
-	-	17	TRBV9	TRBJ2-6	TGTGCCAGCAGCGTGGGTTGGGGGGACTCTGGGGCCAACGTCCTGACTTTC	CASSVGWGDSGANVLTF
-	TRBD2	15	TRBV7-3	TRBJ2-2	TGTGCCAGCAGCCCGACTAGCGGACCACCCGGGGAGCTGTTTTTT	CASSPTSGPPGELFF
few	TRBD1	12	TRBV2	TRBJ1-2	TGTGCCAGCCTGGTTAGGGACAGGGGCTACACCTTC	CASLVRDRGYTF
-	-	15	TRBV9	TRBJ1-6	TGTGCCAGCAGCGCATCCGGGGGGTATAATTCACCCCTCCACTTT	CASSASGGYNSPLHF
once	TRBD1	16	TRBV7-2	TRBJ1-1	TGTGCCAGCAGCCCCGGGACAGGGGTACGGGGCACTGAAGCTTTCTTT	CASSPGTGVRGTEAFF
-	TRBD1	14	TRBV30	TRBJ1-2	TGTGCCTGGAATCCGGACAGGGTTAACTATGGCTACACCTTC	CAWNPDRVNYGYTF